Below, 7 T cell receptor beta chains from the same sample are listed, as sequenced in a study of regulatory T cells in long-lasting Graves disease. Arm-PCR of CDR3 regions and iRepertoire HTBI primers were the basis on which TCR beta libraries were built. TCRdb ran MiXCR on the multiplex PCR reads and lists one entry per CDR3 protein. The sample gives about 500,000 distinct CDR3 sequences, under 20% of which show up once; less than 15% is in the top ten. Documented time point: newly diagnosed GD, antithyroid drugs for less than 3 months. TCR sequences were obtained from RNA taken from PBMCs. These sequences were also reported in another study, on T cells in Graves' hyperthyroidism and ophthalmopathy.

This sample comprised peripheral blood mononuclear cells (PBMCs), obtained at new diagnosis, from a patient treated with antithyroid drugs. These receptors came from a man aged 35 to 55 with Graves disease.

This clonotype has at least ten counts. The genes are TRBV3-1 and TRBJ1-6; D is undetermined. Germline V lookup: CDR1 LGHDT, CDR2 YNNKEL (reference sequence). V was shortened by 0 bases and J by 9 bases, with 6 bases between the two germline ends. The CDR3 runs 13 residues. CDR3 sequence (DNA): TGTGCCAGCAGCCAAGATGGGTTTTCACCCCTCCACTTT. It translates to CASSQDGFSPLHF.

The genes are TRBV19 and TRBJ2-5; D is uncertain. The length of the CDR3 is 13 residues. Germline loops: CDR1 LNHDA, CDR2 SQIVND (reference sequence). V lost 3 bases to trimming and J lost 3 bases, with 8 bases between them. Written as DNA, the CDR3 is TGTGCCAGTAGTATGTGGCAGGAAGAGACCCAGTACTTC. Encoded protein: CASSMWQEETQYF.

This sequence joins TRBV9 and TRBJ2-5; D remains ambiguous. Germline V gene sequence: CDR1 SGDLS, CDR2 YYNGEE. The CDR3 is 14 residues long. The V end lost 1 base, the J end lost 4 bases, and 11 bases lay between the germline ends. The CDR3 loop is CASSVFPYGETQYF. The CDR3 DNA follows: TGTGCCAGCAGCGTATTTCCTTACGGAGAGACCCAGTACTTC.

Many counts were recorded for this clonotype. CDR3 bases: TGTGCCAGCAGTTCAGTGAACACTGAAGCTTTCTTT. Encoded protein: CASSSVNTEAFF. The chain recombines TRBV28 with TRBJ1-1, with no clear D. V gave up 4 bases and J gave up 0 bases, with 3 bases separating them. There are 12 residues in the CDR3. The germline V gene has CDR1 MDHEN and CDR2 SYDVKM.

This clonotype was counted many times. This rearrangement joins TRBV5-1 to TRBJ1-4, with D unresolved. Germline loops: CDR1 SGHRS, CDR2 YFSETQ. This CDR3 is built from 14 residues. Trimming shortened V by 0 bases and J by 1 base, and 4 bases separated the two germline ends. In DNA form, the CDR3 reads TGCGCCAGCAGCTTGGATGGAACTAATGAAAAACTGTTTTTT. Its protein product is CASSLDGTNEKLFF.

Details on this clonotype: A read error may explain this, as a much larger clone is one base away. The chain carries TRBV6-1 and TRBJ1-4; D gene uncertain. This CDR3 comprises 16 residues. Trimming left V 3 bases short and J 8 bases short, with 19 bases between. The germline CDR1 and CDR2 sequences are MNHNS and SASEGT. CDR3 region: CASSDPALRPREKLFF. The DNA for the CDR3 is TGTGCCAGCAGTGACCCTGCCCTAAGGCCACGGGAAAAACTGTTTTTT.

V usage is TRBV5-4 and J usage is TRBJ2-1; D gene ambiguous. The germline CDR1 and CDR2 sequences are SGHNT and YYREEE (reference sequence). V shed 2 bases and J shed 6 bases, with 6 bases lying between them. This CDR3 region has 12 residues. The CDR3 protein is CASSFYSNEQFF. CDR3 bases: TGTGCCAGCAGCTTTTACAGCAATGAGCAGTTCTTC. The variable domain in full, with the rest retrieved from reference TRBV5-4 and TRBJ2-1, is ETGVTQSPTHLIKTRGQQVTLRCSSQSGHNTVSWYQQALGQGPQFIFQYYREEENGRGNFPPRFSGLQFPNYSSELNVNALELDDSALYLCASSFYSNEQFFGPGTRLTVL.